The 10 T cell receptor beta chains listed next were all sequenced from one sample in a study of CD8 T cells in Susac syndrome. With random hexamers, roughly 0.5 to 1 ug RNA was reverse transcribed. TCRdb used MiXCR to reprocess the immunoSEQ multiplex PCR reads, holding one entry per CDR3 protein. The data hold around 110,000 distinct CDR3 sequences, with 94% observed a single time. The sample was CD8+ T cells from PBMCs. The receptors come from a human donor with Susac syndrome.

J is TRBJ2-1 and V is TRBV5-8; TRBD1 agrees at 9 bases. This CDR3 has 15 amino acids. V trimming: 0 bases; J trimming: 4 bases; junction bases outside the gene matches: 2. Germline V gives CDR1 SGHTS, CDR2 YDEGEE. This CDR3 is CASSLGTGVYNEQFF. The DNA for the CDR3 is TGTGCCAGCAGCTTGGGGACAGGGGTTTACAATGAGCAGTTCTTC.

This clonotype was found once. The genes are TRBV7-7 and TRBJ2-5; the D is unclear. The CDR3 has 14 residues. The V and J ends lost 2 bases and 0 bases respectively, with 7 bases between them. Germline V gives CDR1 SSHAT, CDR2 FNYEAQ (reference sequence). The CDR3 loop is CASSLTDYQETQYF. CDR3 DNA: TGTGCCAGCAGCTTAACAGACTACCAAGAGACCCAGTACTTC.

This sequence joins TRBV9 and TRBJ1-5; 8 bases map to TRBD1. The germline CDR1 and CDR2 sequences are SGDLS and YYNGEE. The V gene end was trimmed by 3 bases and the J gene end by 7 bases; junction bases not matched to a gene: 9. This CDR3 region has 15 residues. CDR3 nucleotide sequence: TGTGCCAGCAGCGGGGGACAGGCCTCGGGGCAGCCCCAGCATTTT. It translates to CASSGGQASGQPQHF.

The rearrangement links TRBV21-1 to TRBJ2-7. TRBV21-1 is classified as a pseudogene. There are 15 residues in the CDR3. The DNA for the CDR3 is TGTGCCAGCAGCAAAGAGCGCAGGGAGGTCTACGAGCAGTACTTC. It is translated as CASSKERREVYEQYF.

The chain is built from TRBV7-2 and TRBJ2-6; D could derive from TRBD1 or TRBD2 (7 bases each). Trimming stripped 2 bases from V and 10 bases from J, with 18 bases between. The V gene's germline CDR1 is SGHTA and CDR2 FQGNSA. The CDR3 is 16 residues long. The CDR3 DNA sequence: TGTGCCAGCAGCTTAAGGGAGGGGGCCCCGCTAAACGTCCTGACTTTC. The encoded protein is CASSLREGAPLNVLTF.

CDR3 sequence: CASSISLIHFAEQYF. The CDR3 DNA sequence: TGTGCCAGTAGTATTAGTCTCATCCATTTCGCCGAGCAGTACTTC. The genes are TRBV19 and TRBJ2-7, with D unresolved. Trimming took off 3 bases at V and 6 bases at J, with 18 bases between the two ends. The CDR3 length is 15 residues. Germline CDR1 LNHDA, CDR2 SQIVND (reference sequence).

This chain connects TRBV6-5 to TRBJ2-3; maybe TRBD2 (6 bases). The ends were cut back, 1 base at V and 2 bases at J, with 10 bases in the middle. The CDR3 extends over 15 amino acids. From germline, CDR1 is MNHEY and CDR2 SVGAGI. The CDR3 DNA sequence: TGTGCCAGCAGTTACTTCGGGGAGGACACAGATACGCAGTATTTT. Translated, it gives CASSYFGEDTDTQYF.

This chain connects TRBV2 to TRBJ2-1; TRBD1 is a possible D gene (6 bases). Germline V gives CDR1 SNHLY, CDR2 FYNNEI. The V and J ends lost 10 bases and 6 bases respectively, with 19 bases between them. CDR3 length equals 14 residues. The CDR3 region is CAIPTGTIPNEQFF. The CDR3 nucleotides are TGTGCCATTCCCACCGGGACAATCCCCAATGAGCAGTTCTTC.

This chain joins TRBV12-3 or TRBV12-4 and TRBJ2-7; D tentatively fits TRBD1 or TRBD2 (6 bases each). The V and J ends lost 0 bases and 2 bases respectively, with 11 bases between them. CDR3 length: 15 residues. The CDR3 sequence is CASSLALGGTYEQYF. In DNA, the CDR3 is TGTGCCAGCAGTTTAGCGCTAGGGGGGACCTACGAGCAGTACTTC.

The rearrangement links TRBV10-2 to TRBJ2-7, with 9 bases fitting TRBD2. With V trimmed by 0 bases and J by 6 bases, 3 bases remained unmatched. Looked up from germline, CDR1 is WSHSY and CDR2 is SAAADI. The CDR3 is made up of 14 amino acids. CDR3 DNA sequence: TGCGCCAGCAGTGAGTCGGAGCGGGGGGTCGAGCAGTACTTC. Translation: CASSESERGVEQYF.